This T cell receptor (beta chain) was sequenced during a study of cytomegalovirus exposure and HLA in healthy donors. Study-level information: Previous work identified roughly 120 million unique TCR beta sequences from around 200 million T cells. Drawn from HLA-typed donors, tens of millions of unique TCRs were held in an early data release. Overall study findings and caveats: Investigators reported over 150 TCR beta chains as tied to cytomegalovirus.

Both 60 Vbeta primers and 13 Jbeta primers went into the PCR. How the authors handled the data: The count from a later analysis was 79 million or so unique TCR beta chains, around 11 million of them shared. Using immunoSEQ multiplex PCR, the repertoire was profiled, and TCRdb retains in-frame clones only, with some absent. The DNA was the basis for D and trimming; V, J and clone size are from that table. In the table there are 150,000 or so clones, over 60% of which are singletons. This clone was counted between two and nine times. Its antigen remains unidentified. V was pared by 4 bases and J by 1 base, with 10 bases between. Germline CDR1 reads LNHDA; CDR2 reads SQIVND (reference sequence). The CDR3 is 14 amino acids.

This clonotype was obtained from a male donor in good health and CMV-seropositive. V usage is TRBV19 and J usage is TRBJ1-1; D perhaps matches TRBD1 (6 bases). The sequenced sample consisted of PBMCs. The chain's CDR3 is CASSRPGANTEAFF. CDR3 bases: TGTGCCAGTAGTAGACCAGGGGCGAACACTGAAGCTTTCTTT.